The clone carrying this T cell receptor (beta chain) was recorded only once. Its antigen is undetermined. This sample is drawn from a study of cytomegalovirus exposure and HLA in healthy donors. The V segment lost 7 bases and the J segment 4 bases; nucleotides outside the gene matches: 21. Germline-derived CDR1 and CDR2 are LNHDA and SQIVND (reference sequence). This CDR3 is built from 18 residues. Primers included in the PCR were 60 Vbeta and 13 Jbeta primers. TCRdb keeps only in-frame clones here, not all; method: immunoSEQ multiplex PCR. The repertoire holds some 77,000 clones, with about 80% as singletons. Study findings and constraints: The study labeled more than 150 TCR beta chains cytomegalovirus-associated. Roughly uniform sequencing depth across donors was assumed, possibly incorrectly. The analysis excluded some indistinguishable V segments, including TRBV6-2 and TRBV6-3. Associated with HLA alleles at 0.05 false discovery rate in a later analysis were around 15,000 TCR beta sequences.

The sample taken for sequencing was PBMCs. This TCR derives from a man between 50 and 59 years old in good health and CMV-seropositive. V and J are TRBV19 and TRBJ1-2, with 7 bases identical to TRBD1. The CDR3 DNA sequence: TGTGCCAGTACCCTATCAGGGGGACACCCCGGCGCCGGCTATGGCTACACCTTC. The encoded protein is CASTLSGGHPGAGYGYTF.